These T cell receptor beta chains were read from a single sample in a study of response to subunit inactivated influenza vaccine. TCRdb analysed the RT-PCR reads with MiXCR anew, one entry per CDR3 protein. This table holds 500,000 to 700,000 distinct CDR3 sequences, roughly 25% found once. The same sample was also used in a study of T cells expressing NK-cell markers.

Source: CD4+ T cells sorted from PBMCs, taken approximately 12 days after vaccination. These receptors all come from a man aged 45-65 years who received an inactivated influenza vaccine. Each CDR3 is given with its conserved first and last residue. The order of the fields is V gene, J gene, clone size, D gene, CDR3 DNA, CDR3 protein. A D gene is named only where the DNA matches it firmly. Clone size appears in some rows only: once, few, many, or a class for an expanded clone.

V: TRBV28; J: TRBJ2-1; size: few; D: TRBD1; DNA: TGTGCCAGCAGCTCCAGTAGGGGGCTAGGGGATGAGCAGTTCTTC; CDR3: CASSSSRGLGDEQFF
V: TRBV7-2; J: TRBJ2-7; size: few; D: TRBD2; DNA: TGTGCCAGCAGCCTCGCTAGCGGGCGCTACGAGCAGTACTTC; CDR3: CASSLASGRYEQYF
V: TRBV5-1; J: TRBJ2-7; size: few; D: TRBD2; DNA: TGCGCCAGCAGCTTGGCCCAGCGGGGGTTCTACGAGCAGTACTTC; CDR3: CASSLAQRGFYEQYF
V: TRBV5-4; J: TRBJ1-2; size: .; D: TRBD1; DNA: TGTGCCAGCAGCCCGGGACAGGAGTTCTATGGCTACACCTTC; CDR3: CASSPGQEFYGYTF
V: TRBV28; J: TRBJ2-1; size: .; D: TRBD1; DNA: TGTGCCAGCAGTTTATCCTCCGGGACAGGGCCCTACAATGAGCAGTTCTTC; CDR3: CASSLSSGTGPYNEQFF
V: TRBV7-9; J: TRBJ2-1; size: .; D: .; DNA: TGTGCCAGCAGCTTAGGAGGGCGGCGTTGGGATGAGCAGTTCTTC; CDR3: CASSLGGRRWDEQFF
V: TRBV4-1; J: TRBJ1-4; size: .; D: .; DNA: TGCGCCAGCTCCAACACCAGACCTAATGAAAAACTGTTTTTT; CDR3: CASSNTRPNEKLFF
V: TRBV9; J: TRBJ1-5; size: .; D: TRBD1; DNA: TGTGCCAGCAGCCCCGGGACAGGGGGCAGGGGCAATCAGCCCCAGCATTTT; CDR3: CASSPGTGGRGNQPQHF
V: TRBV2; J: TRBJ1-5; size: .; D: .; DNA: TGTGCCAGCACAGGACAGAAAAATCAGCCCCAGCATTTT; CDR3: CASTGQKNQPQHF
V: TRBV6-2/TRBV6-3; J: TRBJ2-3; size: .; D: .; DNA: TGTGCCAGCAGTTACTCGGGGGTTGACTACACAGAGACGCAGTATTTT; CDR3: CASSYSGVDYTETQYF
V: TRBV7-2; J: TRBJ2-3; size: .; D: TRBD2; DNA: TGTGCCAGCAGCTTAGGGACTAGCGGGGGGCGTACAGATACGCAGTATTTT; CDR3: CASSLGTSGGRTDTQYF
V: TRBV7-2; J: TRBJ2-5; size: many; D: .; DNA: TGTGCCAGCAGCTTAGTTTACGGGAAAGAGACCCAGTACTTC; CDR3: CASSLVYGKETQYF
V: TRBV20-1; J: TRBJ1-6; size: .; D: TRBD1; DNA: TGCAGTGCGCTGGGACAGGGTCACTATAATTCACCCCTCCACTTT; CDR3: CSALGQGHYNSPLHF
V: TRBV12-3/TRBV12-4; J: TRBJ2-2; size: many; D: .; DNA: TGTGCCAGCAGTTCGGACTTTGCCGGGGAGCTGTTTTTT; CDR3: CASSSDFAGELFF
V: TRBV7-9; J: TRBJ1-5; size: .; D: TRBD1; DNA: TGTGCCAGCAGCTTAGGACAGGGGGCGTTTCAGCCCCAGCATTTT; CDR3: CASSLGQGAFQPQHF
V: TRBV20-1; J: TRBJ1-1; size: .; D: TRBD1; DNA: TGCAGTGCTCACTCTGGGACAGCGAACACTGAAGCTTTCTTT; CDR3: CSAHSGTANTEAFF
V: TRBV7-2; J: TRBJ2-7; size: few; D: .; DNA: TGTGCCAGCAGCTTAGCTCTCACTAGTCTAGCAGACTACGAGCAGTACTTC; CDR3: CASSLALTSLADYEQYF
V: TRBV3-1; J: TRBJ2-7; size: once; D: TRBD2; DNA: TGTGCCAGCAACTTGCGGGCGGGGGGAGAGCAGTACTTC; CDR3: CASNLRAGGEQYF
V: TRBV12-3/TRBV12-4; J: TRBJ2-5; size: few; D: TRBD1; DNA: TGTGCCAGCGGGACAGGGGGCAGCCGGTCCCAAGAGACCCAGTACTTC; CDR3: CASGTGGSRSQETQYF
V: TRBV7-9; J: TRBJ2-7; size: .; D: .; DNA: TGTGCCAGCAGCTTAGATGCGGGGAGGGAGCAGTACTTC; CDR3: CASSLDAGREQYF
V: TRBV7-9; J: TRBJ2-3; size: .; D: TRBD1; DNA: TGTGCCAGCAGCATATACAGGGGCCCTAGCACAGATACGCAGTATTTT; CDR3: CASSIYRGPSTDTQYF
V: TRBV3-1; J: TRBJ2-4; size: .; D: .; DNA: TGTGCCAGCAGCCAAGGAGGGCCCGCCAAAAACATTCAGTACTTC; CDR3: CASSQGGPAKNIQYF
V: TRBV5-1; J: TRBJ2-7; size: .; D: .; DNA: TGCGCCAGCAGCCTCGGACCAACGAGCTCCTACGAGCAGTACTTC; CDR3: CASSLGPTSSYEQYF
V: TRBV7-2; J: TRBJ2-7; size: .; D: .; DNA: TGTGCCAGCAGCTTAGGGATATCTTTAAGCTCCTACGAGCAGTACTTC; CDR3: CASSLGISLSSYEQYF
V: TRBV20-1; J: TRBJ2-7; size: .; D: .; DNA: TGCAGTGCTGGGGGCGGGAAGGCCTACGAGCAGTACTTC; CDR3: CSAGGGKAYEQYF
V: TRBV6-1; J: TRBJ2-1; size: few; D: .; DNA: TGTGCCAGCAGAGAATCCCCCGGGGCGTACAATGAGCAGTTCTTC; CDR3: CASRESPGAYNEQFF
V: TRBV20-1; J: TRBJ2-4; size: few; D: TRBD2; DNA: TGCAGTGCGGTTCCGCGGACTAGCATCACCAAAAACATTCAGTACTTC; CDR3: CSAVPRTSITKNIQYF
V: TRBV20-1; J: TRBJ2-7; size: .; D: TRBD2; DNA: TGCAGTGCGAGGAATCTAGCGGGCGTAACCTACGAGCAGTACTTC; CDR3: CSARNLAGVTYEQYF
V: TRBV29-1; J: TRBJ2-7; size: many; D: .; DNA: TGCAGCGTCGGACGAATCGGGGTTAGGTCCTACGAGCAGTACTTC; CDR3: CSVGRIGVRSYEQYF
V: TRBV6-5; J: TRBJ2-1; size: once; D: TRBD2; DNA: TGTGCCAGCAGTTATCCAGCGGGAGCAATCGATGAGCAGTTCTTC; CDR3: CASSYPAGAIDEQFF
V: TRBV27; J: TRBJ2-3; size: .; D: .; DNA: TGTGCCAGCAGTAGGGGGATGGGGGACGCCCTAGAGGATACGCAGTATTTT; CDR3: CASSRGMGDALEDTQYF